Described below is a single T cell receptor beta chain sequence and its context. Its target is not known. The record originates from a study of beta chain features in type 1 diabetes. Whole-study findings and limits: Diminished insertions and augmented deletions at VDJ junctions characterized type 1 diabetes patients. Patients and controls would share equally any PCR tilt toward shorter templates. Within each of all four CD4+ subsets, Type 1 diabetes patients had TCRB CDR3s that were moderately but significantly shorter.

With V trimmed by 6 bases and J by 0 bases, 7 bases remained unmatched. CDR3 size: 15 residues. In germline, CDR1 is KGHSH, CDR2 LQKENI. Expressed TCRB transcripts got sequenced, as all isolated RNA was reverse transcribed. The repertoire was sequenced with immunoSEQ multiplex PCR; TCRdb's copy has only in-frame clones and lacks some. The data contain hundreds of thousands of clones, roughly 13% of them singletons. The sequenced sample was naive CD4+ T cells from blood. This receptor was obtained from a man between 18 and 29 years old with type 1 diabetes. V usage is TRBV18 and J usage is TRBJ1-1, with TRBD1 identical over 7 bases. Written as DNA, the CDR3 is TGTGCCAGCTCGCTTGGGGGACAGATGAACACTGAAGCTTTCTTT. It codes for CASSLGGQMNTEAFF.